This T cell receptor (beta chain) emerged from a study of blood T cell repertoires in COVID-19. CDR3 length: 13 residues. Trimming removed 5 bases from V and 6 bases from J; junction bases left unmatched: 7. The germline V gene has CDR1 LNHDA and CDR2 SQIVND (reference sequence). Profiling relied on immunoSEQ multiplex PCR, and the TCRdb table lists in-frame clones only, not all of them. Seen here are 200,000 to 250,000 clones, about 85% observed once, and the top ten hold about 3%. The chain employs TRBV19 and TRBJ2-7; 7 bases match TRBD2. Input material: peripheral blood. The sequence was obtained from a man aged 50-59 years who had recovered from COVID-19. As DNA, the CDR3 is TGTGCCAGTAGTGGAGGGAGGGCAGCCGAGCAGTACTTC. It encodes CASSGGRAAEQYF.